These T cell receptor beta chains were read from a single sample in a study of OX40 agonist ivuxolimab in advanced cancers. Some clones are missing from TCRdb's copy, which holds only in-frame ones; the method was immunoSEQ multiplex PCR. This table has roughly 60,000 clones, around four fifths appearing once. Sequencing was performed on CD4+ or CD8+ T cells sorted from blood, taken in a trial of the OX40 agonist ivuxolimab. Receptor source: an adult with an advanced solid tumor such as melanoma, head and neck, liver or kidney cancer. The CDR3 runs from the conserved cysteine through the conserved F or W. The D gene is left open where the match is weak. Size values are once, few and many counts, or a class for expanded clones, and some rows have none.

d_call clone_size j_call v_call cdr3_aa cdr3_nt
- - TRBJ1-4 TRBV7-9 CASRPPTNEKLFF TGTGCCAGCAGGCCTCCAACTAATGAAAAACTGTTTTTT
TRBD1 - TRBJ1-1 TRBV11-3 CASSRPDRKNTEAFF TGTGCCAGCAGCAGACCGGACAGGAAGAACACTGAAGCTTTCTTT
TRBD2 - TRBJ2-7 TRBV2 CATGTSGRGEQYF TGTGCCACCGGGACTAGCGGGAGAGGCGAGCAGTACTTC
- - TRBJ1-3 TRBV5-1 CASSLADGTGNTIYF TGCGCCAGCAGCTTGGCCGACGGAACTGGAAACACCATATATTTT
TRBD1 - TRBJ1-2 TRBV2 CASSNQQGVVDGYTF TGTGCCAGCAGCAACCAACAGGGGGTTGTTGATGGCTACACCTTC
- - TRBJ2-7 TRBV7-2 CASSYRQSDEQYF TGTGCCAGCAGCTACCGGCAGTCCGACGAGCAGTACTTC
- - TRBJ1-1 TRBV5-6 CASVGQLLSMEAFF TGTGCCAGCGTCGGGCAACTACTCTCGATGGAAGCTTTCTTT
- - TRBJ1-6 TRBV14 CASSQVNSLGSPLHF TGTGCCAGCAGCCAAGTAAACAGCTTGGGTTCACCCCTCCACTTT
- - TRBJ2-2 TRBV11-3 CASSLTGELFF TGTGCCAGCAGCTTAACCGGGGAGCTGTTTTTT
TRBD1 - TRBJ2-5 TRBV27 CASGQGVQETQYF TGTGCCAGCGGACAGGGCGTACAAGAGACCCAGTACTTC
TRBD2 few TRBJ2-1 TRBV18 CASKASGSSGNEQFF TGTGCCAGCAAAGCTAGCGGGAGTTCTGGCAATGAGCAGTTCTTC